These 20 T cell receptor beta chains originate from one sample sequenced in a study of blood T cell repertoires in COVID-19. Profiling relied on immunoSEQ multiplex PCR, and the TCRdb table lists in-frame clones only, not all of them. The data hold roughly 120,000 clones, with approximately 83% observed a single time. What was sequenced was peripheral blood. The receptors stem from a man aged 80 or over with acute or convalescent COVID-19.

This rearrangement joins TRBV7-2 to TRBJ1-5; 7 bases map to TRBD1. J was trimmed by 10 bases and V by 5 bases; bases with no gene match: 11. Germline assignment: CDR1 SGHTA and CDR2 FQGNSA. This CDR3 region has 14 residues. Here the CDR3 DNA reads TGTGCCAGCAGCATTCCCGGACAGGAGATCCCCCAGCATTTT. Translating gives CASSIPGQEIPQHF. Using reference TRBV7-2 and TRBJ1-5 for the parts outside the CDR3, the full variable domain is GAGVSQSPSNKVTEKGKDVELRCDPISGHTALYWYRQSLGQGLEFLIYFQGNSAPDKSGLPSDRFSAERTGGSVSTLTIQRTQQEDSAVYLCASSIPGQEIPQHFGDGTRLSIL.

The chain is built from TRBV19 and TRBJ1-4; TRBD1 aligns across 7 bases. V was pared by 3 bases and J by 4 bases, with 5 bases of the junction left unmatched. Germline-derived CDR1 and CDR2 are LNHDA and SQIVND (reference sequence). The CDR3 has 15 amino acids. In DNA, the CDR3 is TGTGCCAGTAGTATCGGGACAGACTATAATGAAAAACTGTTTTTT. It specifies CASSIGTDYNEKLFF.

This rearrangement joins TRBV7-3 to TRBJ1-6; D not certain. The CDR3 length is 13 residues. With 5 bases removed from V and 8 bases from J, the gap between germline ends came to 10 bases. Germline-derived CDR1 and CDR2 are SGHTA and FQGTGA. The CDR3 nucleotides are TGTGCCAGCAGCCTTGACCGGGATTCACCCCTCCACTTT. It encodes CASSLDRDSPLHF.

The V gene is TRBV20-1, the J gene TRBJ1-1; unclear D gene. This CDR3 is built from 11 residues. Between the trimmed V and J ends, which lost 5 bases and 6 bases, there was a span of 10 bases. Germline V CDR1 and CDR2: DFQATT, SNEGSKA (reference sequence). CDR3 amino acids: CSADGLPEAFF. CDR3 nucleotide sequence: TGCAGTGCTGACGGGTTACCTGAAGCTTTCTTT.

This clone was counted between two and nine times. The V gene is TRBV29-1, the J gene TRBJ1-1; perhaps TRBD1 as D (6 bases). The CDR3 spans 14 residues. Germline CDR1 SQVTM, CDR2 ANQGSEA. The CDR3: CTVGGLGVNTEAFF. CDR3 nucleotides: TGCACCGTCGGGGGGCTGGGGGTGAACACTGAAGCTTTCTTT.

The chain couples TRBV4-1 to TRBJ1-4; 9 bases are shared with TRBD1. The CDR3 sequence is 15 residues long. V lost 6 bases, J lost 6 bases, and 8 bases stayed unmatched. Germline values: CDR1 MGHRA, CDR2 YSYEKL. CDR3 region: CASRQSGQGHEKLFF. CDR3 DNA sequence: TGCGCCAGCAGACAGTCGGGACAGGGTCATGAAAAACTGTTTTTT.

CDR3 sequence: CASSSLLGGETQYF. CDR3 coding DNA: TGTGCCAGCAGTTCATTGTTGGGAGGTGAGACCCAGTACTTC. This chain connects TRBV6-6 to TRBJ2-5; perhaps TRBD2 as D (6 bases). The germline V gene has CDR1 MNHNY and CDR2 SVGAGI (reference sequence). The CDR3 contains 14 residues. V was clipped by 4 bases and J by 5 bases, with 14 bases between them.

CDR3 in amino acids: CASSRVTTNYGYTF. The DNA for the CDR3 is TGTGCCAGCAGCCGAGTCACCACTAACTATGGCTACACCTTC. The genes are TRBV5-6 and TRBJ1-2; D unclear. V was trimmed by 4 bases and J by 0 bases, leaving 10 bases between them. CDR1 is SGHDT, CDR2 YYEEEE, per germline. The CDR3 runs 14 residues.

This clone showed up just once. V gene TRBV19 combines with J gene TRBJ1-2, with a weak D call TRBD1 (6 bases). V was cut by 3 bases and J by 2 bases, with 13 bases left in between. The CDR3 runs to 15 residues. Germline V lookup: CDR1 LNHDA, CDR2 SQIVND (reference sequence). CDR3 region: CASSILLQGNYGYTF. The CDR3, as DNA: TGTGCCAGTAGTATCCTACTCCAGGGGAACTATGGCTACACCTTC.

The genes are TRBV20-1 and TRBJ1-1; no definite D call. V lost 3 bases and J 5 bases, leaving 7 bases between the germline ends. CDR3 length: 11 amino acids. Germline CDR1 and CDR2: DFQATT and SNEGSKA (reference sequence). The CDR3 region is CSASSRTEAFF. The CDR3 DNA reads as TGCAGTGCTAGTAGCCGGACTGAAGCTTTCTTT.

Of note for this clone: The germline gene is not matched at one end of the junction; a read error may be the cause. CDR3 nucleotides: TGTGCCAGCAGCCTAGCCGGGACAGGGATCACCGGGGAGCTGTTTTTT. It encodes CASSLAGTGITGELFF. This sequence joins TRBV7-2 and TRBJ2-2; TRBD1 aligns across 9 bases. The V gene's germline CDR1 is SGHTA and CDR2 FQGNSA. This CDR3 has 16 residues.

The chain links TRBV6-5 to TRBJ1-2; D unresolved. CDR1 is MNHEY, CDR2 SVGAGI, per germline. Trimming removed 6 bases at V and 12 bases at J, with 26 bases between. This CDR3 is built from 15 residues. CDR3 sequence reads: CASSVVYSGSSSDTF. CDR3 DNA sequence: TGTGCCAGCAGCGTGGTCTACAGCGGCTCTAGTTCTGACACCTTC.

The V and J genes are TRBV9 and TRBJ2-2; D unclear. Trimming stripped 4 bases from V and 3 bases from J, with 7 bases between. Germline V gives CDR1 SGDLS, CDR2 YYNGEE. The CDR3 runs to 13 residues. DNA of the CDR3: TGTGCCAGCAGCTTTCCAGACACCGGGGAGCTGTTTTTT. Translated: CASSFPDTGELFF.

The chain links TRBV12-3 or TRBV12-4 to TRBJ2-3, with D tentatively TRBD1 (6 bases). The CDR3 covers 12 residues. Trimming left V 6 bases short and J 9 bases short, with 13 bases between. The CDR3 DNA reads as TGTGCCAGCAGCCAAACAGGGTACACGCAGTATTTT. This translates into CASSQTGYTQYF.

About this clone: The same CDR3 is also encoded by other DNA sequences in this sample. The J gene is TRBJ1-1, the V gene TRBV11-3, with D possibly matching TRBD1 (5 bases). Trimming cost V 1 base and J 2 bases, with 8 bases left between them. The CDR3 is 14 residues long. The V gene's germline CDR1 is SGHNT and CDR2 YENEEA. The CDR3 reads CASSLGQGNTEAFF. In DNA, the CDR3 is TGTGCCAGCAGCTTAGGGCAGGGAAACACTGAAGCTTTCTTT.

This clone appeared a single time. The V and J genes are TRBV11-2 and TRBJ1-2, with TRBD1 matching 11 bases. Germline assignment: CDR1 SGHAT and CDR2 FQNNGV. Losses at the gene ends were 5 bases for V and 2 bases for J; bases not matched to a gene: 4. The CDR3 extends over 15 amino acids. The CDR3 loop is CASSSRDRGNYGYTF. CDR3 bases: TGTGCCAGCAGCAGTAGGGACAGGGGGAACTATGGCTACACCTTC.

CDR3 coding DNA: TGTGCCAGCTCGCCTCTACAGGCTTCCTACGAGCAGTACTTC. It yields the protein CASSPLQASYEQYF. The rearrangement uses TRBV18 and TRBJ2-7, with a possible D match to TRBD1 (5 bases). The V end was cut by 6 bases, the J end by 1 base, with 13 bases between. This CDR3 is built from 14 residues. Per germline, CDR1 KGHSH and CDR2 LQKENI.

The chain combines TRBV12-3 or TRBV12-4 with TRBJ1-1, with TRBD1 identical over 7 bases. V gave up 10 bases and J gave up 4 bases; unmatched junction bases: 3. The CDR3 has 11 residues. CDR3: CATQGGTEAFF. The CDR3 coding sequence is TGTGCCACTCAGGGGGGCACTGAAGCTTTCTTT.

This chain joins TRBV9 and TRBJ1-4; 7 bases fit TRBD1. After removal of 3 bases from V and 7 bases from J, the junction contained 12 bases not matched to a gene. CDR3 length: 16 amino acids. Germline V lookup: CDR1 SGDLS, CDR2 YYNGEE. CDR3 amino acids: CASSALTGVRGEKLFF. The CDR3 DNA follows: TGTGCCAGCAGCGCACTCACAGGGGTTCGGGGTGAAAAACTGTTTTTT.

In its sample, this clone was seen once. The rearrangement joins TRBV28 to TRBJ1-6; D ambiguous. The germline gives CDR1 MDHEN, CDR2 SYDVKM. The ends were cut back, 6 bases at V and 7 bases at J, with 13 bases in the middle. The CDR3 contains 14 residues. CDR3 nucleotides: TGTGCCAGCAGCCCTCCCGCGGGGAATTCACCCCTCCACTTT. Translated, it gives CASSPPAGNSPLHF.